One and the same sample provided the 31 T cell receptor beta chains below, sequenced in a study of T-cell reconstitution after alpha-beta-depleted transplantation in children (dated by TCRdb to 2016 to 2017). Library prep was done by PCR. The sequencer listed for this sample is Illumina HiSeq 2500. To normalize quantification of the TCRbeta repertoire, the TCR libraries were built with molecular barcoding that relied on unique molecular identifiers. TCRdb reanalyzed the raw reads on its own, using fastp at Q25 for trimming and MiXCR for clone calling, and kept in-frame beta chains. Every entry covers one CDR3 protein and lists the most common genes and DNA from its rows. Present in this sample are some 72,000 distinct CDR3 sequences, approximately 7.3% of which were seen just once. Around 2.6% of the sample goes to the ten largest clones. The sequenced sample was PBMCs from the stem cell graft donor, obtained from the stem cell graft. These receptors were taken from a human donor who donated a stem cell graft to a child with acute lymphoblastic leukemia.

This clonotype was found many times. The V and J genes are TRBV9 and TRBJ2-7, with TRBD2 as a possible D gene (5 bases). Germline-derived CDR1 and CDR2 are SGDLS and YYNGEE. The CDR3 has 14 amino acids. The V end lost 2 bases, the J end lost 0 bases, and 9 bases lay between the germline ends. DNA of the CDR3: TGTGCCAGCAGCGTTTACGGGGTCTCCTACGAGCAGTACTTC. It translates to CASSVYGVSYEQYF.

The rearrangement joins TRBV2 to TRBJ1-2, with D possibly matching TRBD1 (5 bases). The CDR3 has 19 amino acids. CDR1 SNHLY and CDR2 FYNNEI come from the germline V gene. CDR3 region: CTFSSPGAGHPSFNYGYTF. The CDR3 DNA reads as TGTACCTTCAGTTCCCCCGGGGCAGGGCACCCATCCTTCAACTATGGCTACACCTTC.

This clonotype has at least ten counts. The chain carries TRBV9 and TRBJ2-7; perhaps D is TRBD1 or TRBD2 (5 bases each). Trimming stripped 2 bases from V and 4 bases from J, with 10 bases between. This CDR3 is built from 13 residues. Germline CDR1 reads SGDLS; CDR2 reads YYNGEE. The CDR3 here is CASSVGTSYEQYF. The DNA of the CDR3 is TGTGCCAGCAGCGTGGGGACGTCTTACGAGCAGTACTTC.

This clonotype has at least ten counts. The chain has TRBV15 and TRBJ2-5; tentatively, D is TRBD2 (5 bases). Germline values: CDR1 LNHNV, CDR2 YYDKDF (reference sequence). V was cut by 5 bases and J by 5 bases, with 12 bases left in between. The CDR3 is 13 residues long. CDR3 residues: CATSPGLAETQYF. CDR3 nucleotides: TGTGCCACCAGCCCTGGACTGGCGGAGACCCAGTACTTC.

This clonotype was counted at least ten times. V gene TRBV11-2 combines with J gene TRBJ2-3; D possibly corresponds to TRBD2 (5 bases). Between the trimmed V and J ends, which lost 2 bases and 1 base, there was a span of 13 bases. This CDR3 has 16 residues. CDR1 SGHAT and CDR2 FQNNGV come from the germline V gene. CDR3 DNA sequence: TGTGCCAGCAGCTTAATGACGGGAAGAGGCACAGATACGCAGTATTTT. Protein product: CASSLMTGRGTDTQYF.

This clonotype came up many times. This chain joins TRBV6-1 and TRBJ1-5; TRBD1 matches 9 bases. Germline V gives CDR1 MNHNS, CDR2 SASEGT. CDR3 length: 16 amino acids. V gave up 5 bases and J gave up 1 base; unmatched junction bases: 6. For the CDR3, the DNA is TGTGCCAGCAGTAAAGGGACAGGGTGGAGCAATCAGCCCCAGCATTTT. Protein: CASSKGTGWSNQPQHF.

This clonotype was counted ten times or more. CDR3 bases: TGTGCCAGCAGCTTAGGTAGCGGGAGTAAAGATGAGCAGTTCTTC. Its translation: CASSLGSGSKDEQFF. The chain has TRBV7-8 and TRBJ2-1; TRBD2 matches at 9 bases. The CDR3 is made up of 15 amino acids. Germline values: CDR1 SGHVS, CDR2 FQNEAQ. The junction had 6 bases not matched to a gene; V was cut back by 1 base and J by 8 bases. The full variable domain, with the rest looked up from reference TRBV7-8 and TRBJ2-1, is GAGVSQSPRYKVAKRGQDVALRCDPISGHVSLFWYQQALGQGPEFLTYFQNEAQLDKSGLPSDRFFAERPEGSVSTLKIQRTQQEDSAVYLCASSLGSGSKDEQFFGPGTRLTVL.

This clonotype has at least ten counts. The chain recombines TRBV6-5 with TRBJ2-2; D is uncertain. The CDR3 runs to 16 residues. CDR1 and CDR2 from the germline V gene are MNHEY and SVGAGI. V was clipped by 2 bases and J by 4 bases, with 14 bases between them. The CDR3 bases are TGTGCCAGCAGTTACGGTTGGGTTCGGACCACCGGGGAGCTGTTTTTT. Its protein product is CASSYGWVRTTGELFF.

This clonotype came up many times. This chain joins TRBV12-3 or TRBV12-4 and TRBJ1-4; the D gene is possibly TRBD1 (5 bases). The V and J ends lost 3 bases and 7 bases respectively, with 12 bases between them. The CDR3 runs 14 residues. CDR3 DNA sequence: TGTGCCAGCAGTTTTCGTAGGGGCGGTGAAAAACTGTTTTTT. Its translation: CASSFRRGGEKLFF.

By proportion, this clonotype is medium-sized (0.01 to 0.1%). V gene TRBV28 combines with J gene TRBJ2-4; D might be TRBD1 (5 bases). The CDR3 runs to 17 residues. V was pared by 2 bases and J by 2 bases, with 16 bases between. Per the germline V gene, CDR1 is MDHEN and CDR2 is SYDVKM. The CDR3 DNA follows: TGTGCCAGCAGTTTAGTTCGTCAGGGTCCCCCCAAAAACATTCAGTACTTC. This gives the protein CASSLVRQGPPKNIQYF.

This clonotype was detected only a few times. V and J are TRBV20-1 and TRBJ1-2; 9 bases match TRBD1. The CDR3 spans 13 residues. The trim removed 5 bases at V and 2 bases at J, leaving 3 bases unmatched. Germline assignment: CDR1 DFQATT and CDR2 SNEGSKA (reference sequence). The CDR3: CSALDRGNYGYTF. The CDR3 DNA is TGCAGTGCTCTTGACAGGGGGAACTATGGCTACACCTTC.

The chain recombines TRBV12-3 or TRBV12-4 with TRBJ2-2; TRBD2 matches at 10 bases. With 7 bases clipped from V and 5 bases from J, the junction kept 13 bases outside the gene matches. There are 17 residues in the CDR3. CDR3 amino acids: CASTPSPTSGTTGELFF. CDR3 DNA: TGTGCCAGCACCCCATCCCCCACTAGCGGGACTACCGGGGAGCTGTTTTTT.

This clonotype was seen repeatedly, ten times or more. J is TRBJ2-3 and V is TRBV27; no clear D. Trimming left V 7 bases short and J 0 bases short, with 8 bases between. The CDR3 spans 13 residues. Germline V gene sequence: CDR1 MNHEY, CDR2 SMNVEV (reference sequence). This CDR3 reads CASTSDSTDTQYF. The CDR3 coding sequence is TGTGCCAGCACCTCGGACAGCACAGATACGCAGTATTTT.

The CDR3 coding sequence is TGCGCCAGCAGTGAGTCGGGCGGATACGAGCAGTACTTC. It encodes CASSESGGYEQYF. V gene TRBV10-2 combines with J gene TRBJ2-7; D is ambiguous. Between the trimmed V and J ends, which lost 0 bases and 4 bases, there was a span of 7 bases. The CDR3 totals 13 residues. Germline CDR1 and CDR2: WSHSY and SAAADI.

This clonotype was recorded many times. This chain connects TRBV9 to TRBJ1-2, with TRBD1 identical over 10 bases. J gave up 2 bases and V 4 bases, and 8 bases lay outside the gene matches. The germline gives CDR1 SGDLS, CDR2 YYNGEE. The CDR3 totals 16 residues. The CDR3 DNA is TGTGCCAGCAGCCCCTCCGGGACAGGGGTCAACTATGGCTACACCTTC. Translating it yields CASSPSGTGVNYGYTF.

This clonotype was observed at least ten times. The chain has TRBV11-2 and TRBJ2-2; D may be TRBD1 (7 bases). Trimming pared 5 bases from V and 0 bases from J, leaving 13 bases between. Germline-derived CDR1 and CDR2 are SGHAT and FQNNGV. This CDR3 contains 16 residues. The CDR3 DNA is TGTGCCAGCAGCGCGAGCAGGGGGGCGAACACCGGGGAGCTGTTTTTT. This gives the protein CASSASRGANTGELFF.

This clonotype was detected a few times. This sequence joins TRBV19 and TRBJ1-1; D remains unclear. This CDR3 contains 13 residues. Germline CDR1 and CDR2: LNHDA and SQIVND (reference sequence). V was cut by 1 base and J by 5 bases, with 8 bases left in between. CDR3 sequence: CASSIGSGTEAFF. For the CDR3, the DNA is TGTGCCAGTAGTATAGGTTCGGGTACTGAAGCTTTCTTT. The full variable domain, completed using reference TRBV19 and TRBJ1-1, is DGGITQSPKYLFRKEGQNVTLSCEQNLNHDAMYWYRQDPGQGLRLIYYSQIVNDFQKGDIAEGYSVSREKKESFPLTVTSAQKNPTAFYLCASSIGSGTEAFFGQGTRLTVV.

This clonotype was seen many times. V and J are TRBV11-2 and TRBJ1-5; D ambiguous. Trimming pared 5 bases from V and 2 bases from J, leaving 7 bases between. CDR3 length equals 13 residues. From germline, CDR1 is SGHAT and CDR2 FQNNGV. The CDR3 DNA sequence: TGTGCCAGCAGCCCGAGAGGCAATCAGCCCCAGCATTTT. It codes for CASSPRGNQPQHF.

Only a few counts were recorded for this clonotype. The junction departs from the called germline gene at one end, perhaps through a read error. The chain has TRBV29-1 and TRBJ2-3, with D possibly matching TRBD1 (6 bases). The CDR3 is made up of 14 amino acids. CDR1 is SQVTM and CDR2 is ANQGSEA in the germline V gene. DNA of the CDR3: TGCAGCGTTTTCGGACAGCCGGGCACAGATACTCAGTATTTT. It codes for CSVFGQPGTDTQYF.

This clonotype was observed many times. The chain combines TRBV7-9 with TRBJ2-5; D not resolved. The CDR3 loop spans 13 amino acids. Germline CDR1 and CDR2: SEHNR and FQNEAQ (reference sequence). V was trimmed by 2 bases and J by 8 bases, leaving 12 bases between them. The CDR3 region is CASSLLGPVTQYF. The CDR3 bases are TGTGCCAGCAGCTTATTAGGCCCGGTTACCCAGTACTTC. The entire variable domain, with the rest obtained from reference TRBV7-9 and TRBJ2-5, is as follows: DTGVSQNPRHKITKRGQNVTFRCDPISEHNRLYWYRQTLGQGPEFLTYFQNEAQLEKSRLLSDRFSAERPKGSFSTLEIQRTEQGDSAMYLCASSLLGPVTQYFGPGTRLLVL.

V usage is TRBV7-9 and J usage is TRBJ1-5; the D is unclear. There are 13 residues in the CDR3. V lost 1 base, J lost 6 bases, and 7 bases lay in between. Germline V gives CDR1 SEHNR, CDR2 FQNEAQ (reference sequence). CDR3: CASSLGVGQPQHF. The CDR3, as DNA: TGTGCCAGCAGCTTAGGGGTGGGTCAGCCCCAGCATTTT.

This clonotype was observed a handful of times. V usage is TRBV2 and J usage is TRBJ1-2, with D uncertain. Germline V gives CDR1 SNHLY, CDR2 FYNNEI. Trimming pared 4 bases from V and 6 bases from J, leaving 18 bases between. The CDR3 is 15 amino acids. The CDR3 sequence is CASSALLTAPNGYTF. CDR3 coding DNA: TGTGCCAGCAGTGCTCTTCTGACGGCACCAAATGGCTACACCTTC.

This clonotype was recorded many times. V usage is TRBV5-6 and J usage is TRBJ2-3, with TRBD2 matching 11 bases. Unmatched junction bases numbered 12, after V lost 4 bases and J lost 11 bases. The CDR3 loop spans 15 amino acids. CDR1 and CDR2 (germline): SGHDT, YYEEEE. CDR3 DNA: TGTGCCAGCAGCCCCGTAGCGGGGGGGATCATCGAGCAGTATTTT. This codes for CASSPVAGGIIEQYF. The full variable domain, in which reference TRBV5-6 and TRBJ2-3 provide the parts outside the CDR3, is DAGVTQSPTHLIKTRGQQVTLRCSPKSGHDTVSWYQQALGQGPQFIFQYYEEEERQRGNFPDRFSGHQFPNYSSELNVNALLLGDSALYLCASSPVAGGIIEQYFGPGTRLTVL.

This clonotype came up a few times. CDR3 residues: CASSQERDSYNEQFF. The CDR3 region has the DNA TGCGCCAGCAGCCAAGAGAGGGACAGCTACAATGAGCAGTTCTTC. The V gene is TRBV4-1, the J gene TRBJ2-1; 7 bases match TRBD1. V lost 0 bases and J lost 3; bases outside the gene matches: 2. CDR3 length: 15 amino acids. CDR1 is MGHRA, CDR2 YSYEKL, per germline.

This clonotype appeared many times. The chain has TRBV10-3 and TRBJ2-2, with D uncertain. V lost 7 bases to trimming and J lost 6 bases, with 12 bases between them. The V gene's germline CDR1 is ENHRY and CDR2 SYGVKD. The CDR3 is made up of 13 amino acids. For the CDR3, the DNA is TGTGCCATCAAGCTGGGTCAGTCCGGGGAGCTGTTTTTT. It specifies CAIKLGQSGELFF.

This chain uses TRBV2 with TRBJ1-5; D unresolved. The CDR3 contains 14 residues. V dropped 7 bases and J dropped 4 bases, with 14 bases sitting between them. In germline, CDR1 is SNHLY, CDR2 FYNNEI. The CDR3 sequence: CASNAVGRNQPQHF. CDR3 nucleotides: TGTGCCAGCAACGCTGTCGGGAGGAATCAGCCCCAGCATTTT.

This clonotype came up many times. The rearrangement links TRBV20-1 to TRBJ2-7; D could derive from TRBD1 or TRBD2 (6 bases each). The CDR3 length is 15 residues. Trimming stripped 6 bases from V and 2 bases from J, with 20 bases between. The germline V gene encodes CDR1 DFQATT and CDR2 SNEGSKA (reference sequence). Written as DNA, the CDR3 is TGCAGTGCCCTAACCTCGCGGGACACCCCCTACGAGCAGTACTTC. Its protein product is CSALTSRDTPYEQYF.

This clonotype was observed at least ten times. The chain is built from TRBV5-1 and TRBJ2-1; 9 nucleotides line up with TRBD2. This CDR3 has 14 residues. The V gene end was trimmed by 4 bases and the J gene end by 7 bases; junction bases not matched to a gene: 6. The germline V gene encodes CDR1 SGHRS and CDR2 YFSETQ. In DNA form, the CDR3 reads TGCGCCAGCAGCCCGGGACTAGCTGGGAATGAGCAGTTCTTC. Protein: CASSPGLAGNEQFF.

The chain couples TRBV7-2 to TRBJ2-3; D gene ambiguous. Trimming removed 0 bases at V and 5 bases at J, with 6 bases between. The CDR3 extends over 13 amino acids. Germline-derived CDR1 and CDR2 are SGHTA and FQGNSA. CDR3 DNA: TGTGCCAGCAGCTTAGCGAAGGGAGATACGCAGTATTTT. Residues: CASSLAKGDTQYF.

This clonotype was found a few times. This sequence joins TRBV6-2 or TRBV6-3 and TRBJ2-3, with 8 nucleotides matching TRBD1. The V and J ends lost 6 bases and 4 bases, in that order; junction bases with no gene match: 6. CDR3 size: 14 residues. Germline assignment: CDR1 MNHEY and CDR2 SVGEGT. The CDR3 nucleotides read TGTGCCAGCAGGAGGACAGGGTTGGCAGATACGCAGTATTTT. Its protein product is CASRRTGLADTQYF.

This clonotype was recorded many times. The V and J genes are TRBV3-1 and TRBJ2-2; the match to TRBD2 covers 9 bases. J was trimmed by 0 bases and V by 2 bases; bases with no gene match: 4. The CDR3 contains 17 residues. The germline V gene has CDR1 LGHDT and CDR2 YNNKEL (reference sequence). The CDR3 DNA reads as TGTGCCAGCAGCCAACGCGGGAGGGCCGCGAACACCGGGGAGCTGTTTTTT. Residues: CASSQRGRAANTGELFF. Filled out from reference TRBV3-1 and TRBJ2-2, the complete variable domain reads DTAVSQTPKYLVTQMGNDKSIKCEQNLGHDTMYWYKQDSKKFLKIMFSYNNKELIINETVPNRFSPKSPDKAHLNLHINSLELGDSAVYFCASSQRGRAANTGELFFGEGSRLTVL.